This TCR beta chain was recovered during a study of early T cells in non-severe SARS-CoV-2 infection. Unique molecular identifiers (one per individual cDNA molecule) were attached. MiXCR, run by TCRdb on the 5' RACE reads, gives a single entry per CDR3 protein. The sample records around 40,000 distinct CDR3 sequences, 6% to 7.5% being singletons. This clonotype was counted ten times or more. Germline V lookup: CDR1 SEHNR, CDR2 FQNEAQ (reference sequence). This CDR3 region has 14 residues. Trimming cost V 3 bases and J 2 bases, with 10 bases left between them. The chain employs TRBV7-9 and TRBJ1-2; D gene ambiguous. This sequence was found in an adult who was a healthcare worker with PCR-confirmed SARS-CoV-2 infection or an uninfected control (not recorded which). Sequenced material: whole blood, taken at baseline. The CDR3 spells CASSFGDRNYGYTF. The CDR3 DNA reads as TGTGCCAGCAGCTTTGGGGATCGGAACTATGGCTACACCTTC.